Presented here are 17 T cell receptor beta chains from one specimen sequenced in a study of T-cell reconstitution after alpha-beta-depleted transplantation in children. Library preparation (for TCRbeta) was performed with unique molecular identifiers. MiXCR was run by TCRdb on the PCR reads, yielding one entry per CDR3 protein. The table records about 350,000 distinct CDR3 sequences, 15% to 20% of them present only once. The specimen comprised PBMCs, mostly from graft donor cells, sampled 360 days after TCRalphabeta/CD19-depleted stem cell transplant. The receptors originated from a male patient between 2 and 10 years old who had a stem cell transplant for acute lymphoblastic leukemia, so the T cells may come from the graft donor.

V usage is TRBV20-1 and J usage is TRBJ2-1; TRBD2 agrees at 8 bases. Germline V gene sequence: CDR1 DFQATT, CDR2 SNEGSKA (reference sequence). V lost 6 bases to trimming and J lost 6 bases; unmatched junction nucleotides: 10. The CDR3 extends over 14 amino acids. CDR3 in DNA: TGCAGTGCCCTTTTCCCGGGACTAGGCAATGAGCAGTTCTTC. Amino acids: CSALFPGLGNEQFF.

This chain links TRBV2 with TRBJ2-7; D may be TRBD1 or TRBD2 (5 bases each). From germline, CDR1 is SNHLY and CDR2 FYNNEI. This CDR3 has 11 amino acids. V was cut by 1 base and J by 7 bases, with 5 bases left in between. The CDR3 coding sequence is TGTGCCAGCAGTGAAGGGGGGGAGCAGTACTTC. It specifies CASSEGGEQYF.

This clonotype was seen only a few times. This sequence joins TRBV6-2 or TRBV6-3 and TRBJ2-1; D remains unclear. CDR3 size: 14 residues. Per germline, CDR1 MNHEY and CDR2 SVGEGT. V was shortened by 10 bases and J by 0 bases, with 13 bases between the two germline ends. CDR3 amino acids: CATKGPVSYNEQFF. CDR3 DNA: TGTGCCACAAAAGGACCAGTCTCCTACAATGAGCAGTTCTTC.

The CDR3, as DNA: TGTGCCAGCGGAGGGTCAAATTCCTACGAGCAGTACTTC. Amino acids: CASGGSNSYEQYF. This rearrangement joins TRBV6-2 or TRBV6-3 to TRBJ2-7; D is possibly TRBD2 (6 bases). V was cut by 8 bases and J by 1 base, with 12 bases left in between. There are 13 residues in the CDR3. The germline gives CDR1 MNHEY, CDR2 SVGEGT.

This clonotype was seen a handful of times. V is TRBV20-1 and J is TRBJ2-7; the D is unclear. Trimming left V 6 bases short and J 0 bases short, with 12 bases between. Germline assignment: CDR1 DFQATT and CDR2 SNEGSKA (reference sequence). The CDR3 runs to 13 residues. CDR3 in amino acids: CSAPYSSSYEQYF. CDR3 nucleotide sequence: TGCAGTGCCCCTTATAGTAGCTCCTACGAGCAGTACTTC.

The chain employs TRBV7-2 and TRBJ2-3; TRBD2 matches at 9 bases. Losses at the gene ends were 0 bases for V and 1 base for J; bases not matched to a gene: 17. This CDR3 comprises 21 residues. Per the germline V gene, CDR1 is SGHTA and CDR2 is FQGNSA. This chain's CDR3 is CASSLARWASGTRLGTDTQYF. The CDR3 nucleotides are TGTGCCAGCAGCTTAGCGCGTTGGGCTAGCGGGACCAGACTAGGCACAGATACGCAGTATTTT.

The sample holds many counts of this clonotype. The V call is TRBV20-1, the J call TRBJ2-3; D is undetermined. The germline V gene has CDR1 DFQATT and CDR2 SNEGSKA (reference sequence). Trimming pared 6 bases from V and 3 bases from J, leaving 7 bases between. This CDR3 region has 11 residues. The CDR3 bases are TGCAGTGCCCTAGTTACAGATACGCAGTATTTT. It is translated as CSALVTDTQYF.

This clonotype has at least ten counts. The CDR3 sequence is CASSKRHVTQYF. The CDR3 bases are TGTGCCAGCAGTAAACGACATGTTACGCAGTATTTT. The V gene is TRBV28, the J gene TRBJ2-3; D call uncertain. V dropped 5 bases and J dropped 8 bases, with 11 bases sitting between them. The CDR3 totals 12 residues. Germline CDR1 MDHEN, CDR2 SYDVKM.

CDR3 residues: CSAAPAGGRSSQETQYF. The CDR3 DNA reads as TGCAGTGCCGCCCCAGCGGGAGGGCGGTCCTCCCAAGAGACCCAGTACTTC. The rearrangement links TRBV20-1 to TRBJ2-5, with 10 bases that match TRBD2. CDR1 and CDR2 (germline): DFQATT, SNEGSKA (reference sequence). The CDR3 covers 17 residues. V lost 6 bases, J lost 1 base, and 14 bases stayed unmatched.

This clonotype has just a few counts. This rearrangement joins TRBV5-1 to TRBJ1-2; D ambiguous. CDR3 length: 14 residues. V was trimmed by 4 bases and J by 1 base, leaving 11 bases between them. Germline values: CDR1 SGHRS, CDR2 YFSETQ. The CDR3 spells CASSLIDRNYGYTF. CDR3 in DNA: TGCGCCAGCAGCCTGATCGACCGTAACTATGGCTACACCTTC.

This clonotype showed up just a few times. The chain recombines TRBV20-1 with TRBJ2-1; 13 bases align to TRBD2. The CDR3 is made up of 18 amino acids. V dropped 1 base and J dropped 2; count of bases not matched to a gene: 8. CDR1 is DFQATT and CDR2 is SNEGSKA in the germline V gene (reference sequence). The CDR3 nucleotides read TGCAGTGCTAGAGGGACTAGCGGGAGTTCGGTCCCCTACAATGAGCAGTTCTTC. It translates to CSARGTSGSSVPYNEQFF.

The chain is built from TRBV27 and TRBJ2-1, with a weak D call TRBD2 (5 bases). This CDR3 spans 16 amino acids. Trimming took off 6 bases at V and 0 bases at J, with 15 bases between the two ends. In germline, CDR1 is MNHEY, CDR2 SMNVEV (reference sequence). The CDR3 here is CASSPLQGSSYNEQFF. DNA for the CDR3: TGTGCCAGCAGCCCCCTACAAGGGAGCTCCTACAATGAGCAGTTCTTC.

This clonotype turned up a few times. The rearrangement links TRBV5-1 to TRBJ2-1; 10 bases line up with TRBD2. The CDR3 length is 16 residues. V gave up 0 bases and J gave up 5 bases; unmatched junction bases: 5. Looked up from germline, CDR1 is SGHRS and CDR2 is YFSETQ. In DNA, the CDR3 is TGCGCCAGCAGCTTGGATAGCGGGAGGACCCACAATGAGCAGTTCTTC. Translated: CASSLDSGRTHNEQFF.

In DNA form, the CDR3 reads TGTGCCAGCAGCTTGCGGCAGGGGCACTCTGGGGCCAACGTCCTGACTTTC. It yields the protein CASSLRQGHSGANVLTF. The rearrangement joins TRBV5-6 to TRBJ2-6; D may be TRBD1 (6 bases). Germline CDR1 is SGHDT and CDR2 is YYEEEE. The CDR3 totals 17 residues. Trimming shortened V by 1 base and J by 0 bases, and 11 bases separated the two germline ends. Variable domain in full (rest from reference TRBV5-6 and TRBJ2-6): DAGVTQSPTHLIKTRGQQVTLRCSPKSGHDTVSWYQQALGQGPQFIFQYYEEEERQRGNFPDRFSGHQFPNYSSELNVNALLLGDSALYLCASSLRQGHSGANVLTFGAGSRLTVL.

The table lists this clonotype with many counts. The V gene is TRBV20-1, the J gene TRBJ1-1; TRBD1 matches at 8 bases. This CDR3 spans 15 amino acids. Trimming at V came to 2 bases and at J to 0 bases, leaving 5 bases not matched to a gene. Germline CDR1 is DFQATT and CDR2 is SNEGSKA (reference sequence). The CDR3 reads CSARPGTGMNTEAFF. The CDR3 region has the DNA TGCAGTGCTAGACCCGGGACAGGCATGAACACTGAAGCTTTCTTT.

The V and J genes are TRBV2 and TRBJ2-5, with TRBD2 identical over 13 bases. The CDR3 loop spans 15 amino acids. The germline CDR1 and CDR2 sequences are SNHLY and FYNNEI. V lost 5 bases to trimming and J lost 6 bases; unmatched junction nucleotides: 6. CDR3 amino acids: CASSSLAGGPKTQYF. CDR3 DNA: TGTGCCAGCAGTTCACTAGCGGGAGGGCCAAAGACCCAGTACTTC.

Here the CDR3 reads CSAGSGIGYNEQFF. As DNA, the CDR3 is TGCAGTGCCGGGAGCGGGATTGGCTACAATGAGCAGTTCTTC. This rearrangement joins TRBV20-1 to TRBJ2-1; the match to TRBD2 covers 7 bases. V shed 6 bases, J shed 3 bases, and the junction held 8 bases outside the gene matches. CDR1 DFQATT and CDR2 SNEGSKA come from the germline V gene (reference sequence). CDR3 length equals 14 residues.